The 2 T cell receptor beta chains below were found in one sample sequenced in a study of cytomegalovirus exposure and HLA in healthy donors. Both 60 Vbeta primers and 13 Jbeta primers went into the PCR. Libraries were prepared by immunoSEQ multiplex PCR; TCRdb keeps only in-frame clonotypes and omits some of them. The sample contains 150,000 to 200,000 clones, 75% to 80% of which appear only once. The sequencing input was PBMCs. The receptors come from a man in his fifties or sixties in good health and CMV-seropositive.

The chain employs TRBV11-2 and TRBJ1-1; 7 bases are a match to TRBD1. V trimming: 5 bases; J trimming: 4 bases; junction bases outside the gene matches: 10. The CDR3 loop spans 15 amino acids. In germline, CDR1 is SGHAT, CDR2 FQNNGV. CDR3 residues: CASSVLQGRSTEAFF. CDR3 nucleotides: TGTGCCAGCAGCGTCCTACAGGGGCGGTCCACTGAAGCTTTCTTT. The full variable domain, in which reference TRBV11-2 and TRBJ1-1 provide the parts outside the CDR3, is EAGVAQSPRYKIIEKRQSVAFWCNPISGHATLYWYQQILGQGPKLLIQFQNNGVVDDSQLPKDRFSAERLKGVDSTLKIQPAKLEDSAVYLCASSVLQGRSTEAFFGQGTRLTVV.

This chain connects TRBV4-2 to TRBJ1-2; possibly TRBD1 for D (5 bases). The CDR3 loop spans 12 amino acids. Germline CDR1 and CDR2: LGHNA and YNFKEQ. Trimming took off 1 base at V and 6 bases at J, with 6 bases between the two ends. The CDR3 DNA is TGTGCCAGCAGCCAAGGGGGGGATGGCTACACCTTC. As protein: CASSQGGDGYTF.